This T cell receptor beta chain was captured by sequencing in a study of T cell responses to AZD1222 COVID-19 vaccine. This clone was recorded once. Sequencing was performed with immunoSEQ multiplex PCR; in TCRdb, only in-frame clones are kept and a portion is missing. The sample gives about 66,000 clones, roughly 87% of which show up once; approximately 15% is in the top ten. The CDR3 has 16 residues. V lost 1 base, J lost 2 bases, and 4 bases stayed unmatched. Per the germline V gene, CDR1 is LGHNA and CDR2 is YSLEER. Sample: peripheral blood, taken on day 0 of AZD1222 vaccination. The TCR originated in an adult in good health. The rearrangement joins TRBV4-3 to TRBJ2-1; TRBD1 agrees at 8 bases. The CDR3 region is CASSQGDRGPYNEQFF. The CDR3 nucleotides read TGCGCCAGCAGCCAAGGAGACAGGGGCCCCTACAATGAGCAGTTCTTC.